This TCR beta chain was profiled in a study of blood T cell repertoires in COVID-19. Study details: Researchers got acute and convalescent COVID-19 samples from the United States, Italy and Spain. Nucleic acid was either cDNA or gDNA, and it came from T cells, B-cell-depleted T cells, or PBMCs.

Generated by immunoSEQ multiplex PCR, the TCRdb table keeps only in-frame clones and is missing some. The data contain roughly 140,000 clones, 88% of them singletons. Per germline, CDR1 MNHEY and CDR2 SVGAGI. V shed 2 bases and J shed 7 bases, with 11 bases lying between them. This CDR3 has 13 residues. This TCR came from a man between 65 and 85 years old with acute or convalescent COVID-19. The genes are TRBV6-5 and TRBJ1-2; possible D gene TRBD1, 5 bases. Sequencing input: peripheral blood. The chain's CDR3 is CASSYGQGTGYTF. DNA of the CDR3: TGTGCCAGCAGTTACGGTCAGGGTACTGGCTACACCTTC.